This TCR beta chain was captured in a study of blood T cell repertoires in COVID-19. Overall study context: T cells, B-cell-depleted T cells, or PBMCs provided the cDNA or gDNA that served as material.

Original methodology: Estimated nucleated cell counts came from reference gene primer amplification. Assay: immunoSEQ multiplex PCR; the TCRdb copy retains only in-frame clones and omits some. V, J and clone size were drawn from that table, and D and trimming were deduced from the DNA. Of over 600,000 clones in the sample, over 80% are singletons; the top ten hold over 0.2%. This receptor was identified in a woman aged 18-30 years with acute or convalescent COVID-19. The sample was peripheral blood.

Written as DNA, the CDR3 is TGTGCCAGCAGTTACCCCGGACAGGGTGGAAACACTGAAGCTTTCTTT. It is translated as CASSYPGQGGNTEAFF. This sequence joins TRBV6-5 and TRBJ1-1, with TRBD1 matching 8 bases. V lost 2 bases and J lost 2; bases outside the gene matches: 7. CDR1 and CDR2 (germline): MNHEY, SVGAGI. This CDR3 has 16 residues.